This entry concerns a single T cell receptor (beta chain). Many counts were recorded for this clonotype. Its specific antigen is unknown. No per-base quality is available; no much larger clone lies one base away. The CDR3, from cysteine to phenylalanine, totals 15 residues. The only DNA kept is the CDR3, 45 bases in frame from the first base. V was cut back by 4 bases and J by 3 bases, leaving a gap of 15 bases between them. The CDR1 and CDR2 encoded by the germline V gene are LGHNT and FRNRAP. Libraries came from 5' RACE. The sequencer was an Illumina HiSeq 2000. Template switching introduced a universal primer binding site; the final cDNA contained a unique molecular identifier, enabling accurate counting of TCR cDNA molecules. First-strand cDNA for TCR alpha and beta chains was synthesized from specific primers in the conserved constant-segment region. Each cDNA library was double barcoded, with a SMART-Mk sample barcode plus Illumina barcodes, to control for contamination. TruSeq adapter sequences along with Illumina sample barcodes were introduced in two successive PCR steps. The TCR alpha and beta cDNA libraries were sequenced on the Illumina HiSeq platform using custom primers. In the original analysis: MiGEC processed the raw reads to extract unique molecular identifiers, while MiXCR was used to determine the CDR3 positions. Recombination models were inferred per individual with the repgenHMM and IGoR tools using an EM algorithm. Shared clonotype analysis was performed with the tcR package in R, normalizing sharing by the product of cloneset sizes. Out-of-frame nonproductive sequences were analyzed to study raw recombination free of thymic and clonal selection effects. TCRdb cleaned the public reads at Q25 with fastp, built clones with MiXCR and kept in-frame beta chains. Duplicate CDR3 protein sequences are folded into a single record with the most common DNA and genes. TCRdb assigned the V and J calls; the authors' analysis was not used. This sample gives hundreds of thousands of distinct CDR3 sequences in total; around 12% of them show up just once. The ten top clones hold roughly 7% of the sample.

Every donor was a healthy Caucasian. Three pairs of female monozygotic twins, all aged roughly 18 to 29 years, were included in the twin cohort. Positive isolation kits from Invitrogen were used to isolate the CD4+ and CD8+ T cell populations. These data originate in a study of identical twins (dated by TCRdb to 2016 to 2018). About the full investigation: To test whether fetal clonotypes persist, this study deep-sequenced TCR alpha and beta repertoires from monozygotic twins, from unrelated adults of various ages, and from cord blood. To rule out contamination, the twin experiments were replicated at different times with different library preparation protocols.

General study outcomes and caveats: Zero-insertion analyses could be partly confounded by invariant T cells such as MAIT and iNKT, though diverse VJ usage argued against such confounding for most clonotypes. Abundant cord blood beta clonotypes had fewer insertions, young adult naive repertoires showed a similar but weaker trend, and memory repertoires showed no such trend. Compared with coincidental sharing between unrelated individuals, out-of-frame TCR alpha sequences shared between twins showed an excess of sequences with low generation probability. The excess sharing between twins in beta out-of-frame sequences was weaker because fewer shared sequences reduced the signal-to-noise ratio. In monozygotic twins, out-of-frame TCR alpha sharing was systematically underestimated by recombination models, although the models agreed with sharing between unrelated individuals. Conclusions relied on cross-sectional statistical analysis, since the same donors could not be followed over many years.

The same specimen was also included in a second study, on yellow fever vaccine responses in identical twins. As the second study states: According to the authors, in identical twins the way T cells responded to vaccination appeared partly convergent and partly personalized. The study precisely tracked vaccine-responding T cell clones in identical twins.

The TCR was taken from a woman younger than 30 in good health. The sequenced sample was CD8+ T cells sorted from blood. The sequence links TRBV12-5 to TRBJ1-1; no confident D gene assignment can be made. The CDR3 region has the sequence CASGSPGPVDTEAFF. The nucleotide sequence reads TGTGCTAGTGGTTCCCCGGGCCCTGTGGACACTGAAGCTTTCTTT.